A selection of T cell receptor beta chains follows, all from one sample in a study of CD8+CD57+ T cells in acquired aplastic anemia. One entry per CDR3 protein, called by TCRdb with MiXCR from the reads. This sample has about 200,000 distinct CDR3 sequences, with roughly 50% found just once. Sequencing was carried out using sorted CD4+, CD8+, or CD8+CD57+ T cells (not recorded which) from PBMCs. Receptors were obtained from a human donor with aplastic anemia. Each CDR3 is given with its conserved first and last residue. The D gene is left open where the match is weak. Clone size appears in some rows only: once, few, many, or a class for an expanded clone.

>TRBD1|-|TRBJ1-6|TRBV15
CATSSKTGNSPLHF
TGTGCCACCAGCAGTAAGACAGGGAATTCACCCCTCCACTTT
>-|many|TRBJ1-5|TRBV28
CASSLRGDGNQPQHF
TGTGCCAGCAGTTTACGCGGGGATGGCAATCAGCCCCAGCATTTT
>TRBD2|many|TRBJ2-3|TRBV27
CASSLASGGYDTQYF
TGTGCCAGCAGTTTGGCAAGCGGGGGGTATGATACGCAGTATTTT
>-|-|TRBJ1-5|TRBV20-1
CSAPSGGWSSNQPQHF
TGCAGTGCTCCGAGCGGAGGGTGGAGTAGCAATCAGCCCCAGCATTTT
>-|-|TRBJ2-3|TRBV9
CASSVTFTGDEQYFGPGTDTQYF
-
>-|many|TRBJ1-2|TRBV19
CASSPHRNYGYTF
TGTGCCAGTAGCCCACACCGAAACTATGGCTACACCTTC
>TRBD2|-|TRBJ2-5|TRBV2
CASSFGSGTLEETQYF
TGTGCCAGCAGTTTTGGTAGCGGGACGCTCGAAGAGACCCAGTACTTC
>-|-|TRBJ1-2|TRBV27
CASSLMGHPNYGYTF
TGTGCCAGCAGTTTAATGGGACACCCTAACTATGGCTACACCTTC
>TRBD1|-|TRBJ2-7|TRBV5-1
CASSWGQPGLDEQYF
TGCGCCAGCAGCTGGGGACAGCCAGGCTTGGACGAGCAGTACTTC
>TRBD1|many|TRBJ2-1|TRBV24-1
CATSDPGQGPYNEQFF
TGTGCCACCAGTGATCCGGGACAGGGACCGTACAATGAGCAGTTCTTC
>-|many|TRBJ1-1|TRBV20-1
CSANDLGAEAFF
TGCAGTGCTAACGATTTAGGGGCTGAAGCTTTCTTT
>-|-|TRBJ1-2|TRBV24-1
CATSALQVVNGYTF
TGTGCCACCAGTGCTTTACAGGTTGTAAATGGCTACACCTTC
>-|many|TRBJ1-4|TRBV12-3/TRBV12-4
CASSLGQREKLFF
TGTGCCAGCAGTTTAGGGCAGCGCGAAAAACTGTTTTTT
>TRBD1|few|TRBJ1-4|TRBV5-6
CASSRGQLNEKLFF
TGTGCCAGCAGCCGGGGACAGCTTAATGAAAAACTGTTTTTT
>-|-|TRBJ1-1|TRBV7-6
CADRLGVEAFF
TGTGCCGACAGGTTGGGAGTTGAAGCTTTCTTT
>-|many|TRBJ2-7|TRBV10-1
CASSDYGYEQYF
TGCGCCAGCAGTGATTACGGCTACGAGCAGTACTTC
>-|-|TRBJ1-4|TRBV6-6
CASSEEPNGLRLFF
TGTGCCAGCAGTGAAGAACCGAATGGATTGAGACTGTTTTTT
>-|-|TRBJ2-7|TRBV15
CATSRDTLLVRNYSYEQYF
TGTGCCACCAGCAGAGACACCTTGTTAGTCAGGAATTACTCCTACGAGCAGTACTTC
>-|many|TRBJ1-1|TRBV5-1
CASSLGRGETEAFF
TGCGCCAGCAGCCTGGGTCGGGGGGAAACTGAAGCTTTCTTT
>-|few|TRBJ1-2|TRBV18
CASSPPETVGGDGYTF
TGTGCCAGCTCACCACCGGAGACGGTCGGAGGGGATGGCTACACCTTC
>-|-|TRBJ1-6|TRBV5-1
CASSVRETSPLHF
TGCGCCAGCAGCGTACGGGAAACTTCACCCCTCCACTTT
>-|few|TRBJ1-5|TRBV24-1
CATSATEGQPQHF
TGTGCCACCTCCGCGACAGAGGGGCAGCCCCAGCATTTT
>-|once|TRBJ2-6|TRBV20-1
CSARETVSGANVLTF
TGCAGTGCTAGAGAGACAGTCTCTGGGGCCAACGTCCTGACTTTC
>-|many|TRBJ1-5|TRBV7-9
CASSPHGDRQPQHF
TGTGCCAGCAGCCCTCACGGGGATCGTCAGCCCCAGCATTTT
>TRBD2|many|TRBJ2-1|TRBV20-1
CSAHSSGTSDEQFF
TGCAGTGCTCACTCTAGCGGGACTAGCGATGAGCAGTTCTTC
>TRBD1|many|TRBJ2-7|TRBV6-5
CASKGTAPREQYF
TGTGCCAGCAAGGGGACAGCGCCTCGGGAGCAGTACTTC
>-|-|TRBJ2-7|TRBV12-3/TRBV12-4
CASSLGSLHTYEQYF
TGTGCCAGCAGTTTAGGCAGCTTACACACCTACGAGCAGTACTTC
>-|few|TRBJ2-3|TRBV7-8
CASSPRADTQYF
TGTGCCAGCAGCCCTCGTGCAGATACGCAGTATTTT
>TRBD2|-|TRBJ2-1|TRBV25-1
CASSGEGRGSYNERFF
TGTGCCAGCAGTGGGGAGGGGCGCGGATCCTACAATGAGCGGTTCTTC
>TRBD1|few|TRBJ2-7|TRBV7-9
CASSLFDRAFEQYF
TGTGCCAGCAGCTTATTCGACAGGGCGTTCGAGCAGTACTTC
>TRBD2|few|TRBJ2-1|TRBV7-2
CASSLGLAGDNEQFF
TGTGCCAGCAGCTTAGGGCTAGCGGGAGACAATGAGCAGTTCTTC
>-|once|TRBJ2-3|TRBV2
CASKFGSLTDTQYF
TGTGCCAGCAAGTTCGGGAGTCTCACAGATACGCAGTATTTT
>TRBD1|few|TRBJ1-2|TRBV28
CASSSGTGLMYGYTF
TGTGCCAGCAGTTCCGGGACAGGGTTAATGTATGGCTACACCTTC
>-|-|TRBJ1-5|TRBV12-3/TRBV12-4
CASSLQAIADQPQHF
TGTGCCAGCAGTTTGCAGGCCATCGCGGATCAGCCCCAGCATTTT
>-|-|TRBJ2-7|TRBV15
CATSRDRSSSYEQYF
TGTGCCACCAGCAGAGATCGGTCGAGCTCCTACGAGCAGTACTTC
>TRBD2|many|TRBJ2-2|TRBV20-1
CSALKRGAGELFF
TGCAGTGCTCTAAAGCGGGGAGCGGGGGAGCTGTTTTTT
>TRBD1|many|TRBJ1-1|TRBV12-3/TRBV12-4
CASSFPGQGFLKAFF
TGTGCCAGCAGTTTTCCGGGACAGGGATTCCTGAAAGCTTTCTTT
>-|-|TRBJ1-3|TRBV20-1
CSAREDTSSSGNTIYF
TGCAGTGCTAGAGAGGACACCTCGAGCTCTGGAAACACCATATATTTT
>-|many|TRBJ1-1|TRBV12-3/TRBV12-4
CASSFRHPNTEAFF
TGTGCCAGCAGTTTCAGACACCCGAACACTGAAGCTTTCTTT
>TRBD1|-|TRBJ2-2|TRBV5-6
CASSFGTGTGNTGELFF
TGTGCCAGCAGCTTTGGTACCGGGACAGGGAACACCGGGGAGCTGTTTTTT
>-|many|TRBJ2-3|TRBV5-1
CASSSQGAGAGTDTQYF
TGCGCCAGCAGCTCCCAAGGGGCGGGGGCAGGCACAGATACGCAGTATTTT
>TRBD1|-|TRBJ2-3|TRBV5-1
CASTGQGALDTQYF
TGCGCCAGCACCGGACAGGGGGCCCTCGATACGCAGTATTTT
>-|once|TRBJ1-5|TRBV28
CASSPLAGGSNQPQHF
TGTGCCAGCAGTCCGCTCGCGGGGGGTAGCAATCAGCCCCAGCATTTT
>TRBD1|-|TRBJ1-6|TRBV9
CASSVWTGRNSPLHF
TGTGCCAGCAGCGTCTGGACAGGGAGAAATTCACCCCTCCACTTT
>-|many|TRBJ2-2|TRBV19
CATLPNTGELFF
TGTGCCACATTACCGAACACCGGGGAGCTGTTTTTT
>-|-|TRBJ1-2|TRBV6-5
CASSRNSGNTF
TGTGCCAGCAGTAGAAACTCTGGAAACACCTTC
>TRBD1|-|TRBJ1-2|TRBV29-1
CSVDPGGGGHYGYTF
TGCAGCGTTGACCCGGGGGGAGGGGGCCACTATGGCTACACCTTC
>TRBD2|-|TRBJ2-1|TRBV7-2
CASRHSGGEQFF
TGTGCCAGCAGACATAGCGGGGGGGAGCAGTTCTTC
>-|many|TRBJ1-2|TRBV28
CASRASGSNGYTF
TGTGCCAGCAGGGCCTCTGGGTCAAATGGCTACACCTTC
>-|many|TRBJ1-1|TRBV25-1
CASRDQNTEAFF
TGTGCCAGCAGGGACCAGAACACTGAAGCTTTCTTT
>TRBD1|-|TRBJ1-5|TRBV28
CATFFRTGGNQPQHF
TGTGCCACCTTTTTTAGGACAGGCGGCAATCAGCCCCAGCATTTT
>-|-|TRBJ2-7|TRBV10-1
CASSEGRRHYEQYF
TGCGCCAGCAGTGAGGGACGGAGGCACTACGAGCAGTACTTC
>-|-|TRBJ2-3|TRBV9
CASSVEGADTQYF
TGTGCCAGCAGCGTAGAAGGCGCAGATACGCAGTATTTT